The 9 T cell receptor beta chains below come from one sample, sequenced in a study of cytotoxic CD8 clonotypes in ibrutinib-treated CLL. Profiled with immunoSEQ multiplex PCR; TCRdb holds only in-frame clones, not every one. The table has more than 300,000 clones, roughly 80% seen once. Material: PBMCs, obtained before ibrutinib treatment. The receptors come from a human donor with chronic lymphocytic leukemia.

DNA for the CDR3: TGTGCCAGCAGCCGAAGCACAGCAGGATACGAGCAGTACTTC. Protein sequence: CASSRSTAGYEQYF. The chain links TRBV7-2 to TRBJ2-7, with D hard to call. The V gene's germline CDR1 is SGHTA and CDR2 FQGNSA. Trimming took 5 bases from V and 4 from J, leaving 15 bases between them. The CDR3 length is 14 residues. The full variable domain, rest sourced from reference TRBV7-2 and TRBJ2-7, is GAGVSQSPSNKVTEKGKDVELRCDPISGHTALYWYRQSLGQGLEFLIYFQGNSAPDKSGLPSDRFSAERTGGSVSTLTIQRTQQEDSAVYLCASSRSTAGYEQYFGPGTRLTVT.

The V gene is TRBV7-6, the J gene TRBJ1-1; D is uncertain. The CDR3 spans 14 residues. The germline V and J ends were trimmed by 6 bases and 10 bases, with 21 bases remaining between them. Germline CDR1 is SGHVS and CDR2 is FNYEAQ. The CDR3 DNA reads as TGTGCCAGCAGTCAGGAGAAGGAACTGATAGTAGCTTTCTTT. It translates to CASSQEKELIVAFF.

This sequence joins TRBV10-1 and TRBJ2-3; 7 nucleotides agree with TRBD2. After removal of 5 bases from V and 4 bases from J, the junction contained 9 bases not matched to a gene. The germline V gene has CDR1 WNHNN and CDR2 SYGVQD (reference sequence). The CDR3 runs to 15 residues. CDR3 protein: CASSPPGLSADTQYF. In DNA, the CDR3 is TGCGCCAGCAGTCCTCCGGGACTATCAGCAGATACGCAGTATTTT.

The chain joins TRBV11-2 to TRBJ2-7; D remains ambiguous. Germline-derived CDR1 and CDR2 are SGHAT and FQNNGV. V was clipped by 1 base and J by 3 bases, with 16 bases between them. This CDR3 contains 16 residues. CDR3 sequence: CASSLVSKQNLYEQYF. The CDR3 DNA follows: TGTGCCAGCAGCTTAGTATCCAAGCAGAACCTCTACGAGCAGTACTTC.

The chain combines TRBV7-9 with TRBJ2-1, with 7 bases identical to TRBD1. Germline V lookup: CDR1 SEHNR, CDR2 FQNEAQ (reference sequence). This CDR3 is 16 amino acids long. V dropped 1 base and J dropped 8; count of bases not matched to a gene: 11. In nucleotides, the CDR3 is TGTGCCAGCAGCTTAGTTGGACAGGTATTGGCCGATGAGCAGTTCTTC. Amino acid sequence: CASSLVGQVLADEQFF.

V and J are TRBV11-2 and TRBJ1-4, with 7 bases matching TRBD1. The V and J ends lost 5 bases and 4 bases, in that order; junction bases with no gene match: 7. The germline V gene encodes CDR1 SGHAT and CDR2 FQNNGV. CDR3 length equals 15 residues. The CDR3 bases are TGTGCCAGCAGCCTCCGGACAGGAGATAATGAAAAACTGTTTTTT. As protein: CASSLRTGDNEKLFF.

The chain uses TRBV15 and TRBJ2-3; the D is unclear. Germline CDR1 LNHNV, CDR2 YYDKDF (reference sequence). The CDR3 runs to 17 residues. Trimming shortened V by 0 bases and J by 0 bases, and 13 bases separated the two germline ends. CDR3 loop: CATSRDGLRRSTDTQYF. Written as DNA, the CDR3 is TGTGCCACCAGCAGAGATGGTTTGAGACGAAGCACAGATACGCAGTATTTT.

The V call is TRBV4-1, the J call TRBJ1-2; a possible D gene is TRBD1 (6 bases). The germline gives CDR1 MGHRA, CDR2 YSYEKL. Trimming took off 0 bases at V and 3 bases at J, with 11 bases between the two ends. The CDR3 is made up of 15 amino acids. CDR3 nucleotide sequence: TGCGCCAGCAGCCAAGATTCCCACAGGGACTATGGCTACACCTTC. Translating it yields CASSQDSHRDYGYTF.

The chain combines TRBV13 with TRBJ2-1; TRBD1 aligns across 8 bases. CDR1 PRHDT and CDR2 FYEKMQ come from the germline V gene (reference sequence). The CDR3 sequence is 15 residues long. Trimming at V came to 0 bases and at J to 6 bases, leaving 4 bases not matched to a gene. DNA of the CDR3: TGTGCCAGCAGCTTAGGGCAGGGGGCGGTCAATGAGCAGTTCTTC. Translating gives CASSLGQGAVNEQFF. Together with reference TRBV13 and TRBJ2-1, the CDR3 gives the full variable domain: AAGVIQSPRHLIKEKRETATLKCYPIPRHDTVYWYQQGPGQDPQFLISFYEKMQSDKGSIPDRFSAQQFSDYHSELNMSSLELGDSALYFCASSLGQGAVNEQFFGPGTRLTVL.